The entry below gives a single T cell receptor (beta chain) sequence along with its context. Its antigen specificity is not known. It has no much larger one-base neighbor in the sample; base qualities were not kept. For the CD8 naive samples, CD45RO-negative cells were positively selected for CCR7, yielding a CD45RA+CCR7+ population from which TemRA cells were excluded. Healthy HIV-negative adults with no recently reported acute infections or vaccinations were included as donors. Every donor was a Caucasian adult residing in Nashville, Tennessee, USA. Blood was obtained by leukapheresis, after which PBMCs were separated by Ficoll-Histopaque density gradient centrifugation and cryopreserved in liquid nitrogen vapor phase. Analytical flow cytometry was used to check the purity and quantity of every magnetically sorted T cell population. From each sorted fraction, genomic DNA was isolated and quantified by UV absorbance on a Nanodrop 2000c.

Using the deep immunoSEQ assay, multiplex PCR amplified TCR CDR3 regions from genomic DNA. Extracted genomic DNA from each cell subset was distributed evenly across all wells of several immunoSEQ 96-well plates, and each plate was treated as a replicate. Each replicate PCR for sorted subsets received approximately 220 ng genomic DNA, equal to about 30,000 T cell genomes. The purified libraries were quantified using a Qubit 3.0 fluorometer, sized with a Bioanalyzer 2100, and then quantified again using the KAPA Library Quantification kit. A separate single-read 150-cycle Illumina NextSeq 550 flow cell was used to sequence each immunoSEQ 96-well plate. The study's own analysis went as follows. The immunoSEQ output contained only junctional sequences without quality scores, so filtering could not match that applied to full-length reads. To assign V/J genes and CDR3, sequences were annotated against IMGT germline references using PyIR, a Python wrapper for IgBLAST v1.9. Reads with weak V/J assignments (E-value above 1e-6), missing CDR3, stop codons, out-of-frame junctions, or ambiguous translated residues were removed. V3J clonotypes were defined by identical inferred V gene, J gene, and CDR3 amino acid sequence. Percentage overlap between repertoires was calculated by dividing the number of shared unique clonotypes by the size of the smaller repertoire. Repertoire richness was assessed with RTK rarefaction, the Chao1 estimator, and Recon v2.1 estimates of unobserved clonotypes. Generation probabilities were computed with OLGA for all TCRbeta clonotypes obtained by the gDNA method from several donors. TCRdb took over this immuneACCESS table, retaining in-frame rearrangements with V and J assigned. Such tables are incomplete; in checked studies, under half of the missing clones stem from an unresolved V gene, and the remainder is unexplained. V, J and clone size are taken as reported in that table, and D and trimming were inferred from the DNA itself. This sample comprises around 1,900,000 clones, 85% to 95% of them detected only once. Clones ranked in the top ten supply approximately 1.6% of the sample.

The CDR3 starts with the cysteine, ends with the phenylalanine, and has 13 residues. CDR3 DNA only is kept here, 39 bases in frame from base 1. As encoded in the germline V gene, CDR1 is SGHAT while CDR2 is FQNNGV. The V and J ends are trimmed by 2 bases and 3 bases, leaving 5 bases between them. The data stem from a study of shared clonotypes between healthy human individuals (dated by TCRdb to the early 2020s). Describing the broader study: The cohort included three men and two women between 18 and 49 years of age. For each donor, three plates each were used for CD4 naive and CD4 memory, two plates were used for CD8 naive, and one plate was used for CD8 memory. Blood TCR repertoires of roughly 5 healthy adults were deeply sequenced to estimate repertoire size and the extent of clonotype sharing between individuals. Different laboratories and diverse techniques were used to prepare libraries and sequence TCR repertoires, to increase sequencing depth and limit assay-specific biases. Leukapheresis yielded between about 0.85 and 10 billion PBMCs per donor. Here is what the overall study found, with its caveats: Compared with non-shared clonotypes, clonotypes shared by all four sorted-subset donors had higher generation probabilities. Across four donors, around 5.4% of naive CD4, 3% to 4% of naive CD8, under 2.5% of memory CD4, and approximately 0.4% of memory CD8 clonotypes were shared. Sampling was restricted to blood, and TCR repertoires in tissues likely differ from the TCR repertoires found in blood. Because the study included only a small number of donors, the genetic and exposure-history diversity represented was limited. Pairwise subsampling led to the expectation that sequencing depth would affect the degree of clonotype sharing among donors. Incomplete sequencing was indicated by rarefaction of sorted-subset datasets, despite the large sequencing depth. Larger estimated clonotype richness was generally found for naive subsets than for memory subsets.

The sample consisted of naive CD8+ T cells from PBMCs. This specimen's cell subset or site label, per the study, means: CD45RA+CCR7+. The sequence joins TRBV11-2 to TRBJ2-1; the D gene remains uncertain. The receptor was isolated from a man aged 18 to 30 in good health. Some clones in this sample may be carry-over from other donors' samples. The CDR3 protein: CASSLTDYNEQFF. The nucleotide sequence is given as TGTGCCAGCAGCTTAACAGACTACAATGAGCAGTTCTTC.